This entry features one TCR beta chain sequence. The source of the sample is a study of blood T cell repertoires in COVID-19. Study summary: Nucleic acid was either cDNA or gDNA, and it came from T cells, B-cell-depleted T cells, or PBMCs.

Authors' data handling: Cell counts per sample came from amplifying reference gene primers. TCRdb's copy holds only in-frame clones and misses some; the assay was immunoSEQ multiplex PCR. V, J and clone size derive from that table, while D and trimming were established from the DNA sequence. The sample lists around 250,000 clones, 86% seen once, with 2.2% in the top ten. V gave up 0 bases and J gave up 4 bases, with 18 bases separating them. In germline, CDR1 is SGHVS, CDR2 FNYEAQ. The CDR3 extends over 17 amino acids. This chain joins TRBV7-6 and TRBJ1-1; D may be TRBD1 (5 bases). This clonotype was sampled from a man under 40 who had recovered from COVID-19. Material for sequencing was peripheral blood. The CDR3 spells CASSLAPSGLRLTEAFF. The CDR3, as DNA: TGTGCCAGCAGCTTAGCACCTTCAGGGTTACGGCTCACTGAAGCTTTCTTT.